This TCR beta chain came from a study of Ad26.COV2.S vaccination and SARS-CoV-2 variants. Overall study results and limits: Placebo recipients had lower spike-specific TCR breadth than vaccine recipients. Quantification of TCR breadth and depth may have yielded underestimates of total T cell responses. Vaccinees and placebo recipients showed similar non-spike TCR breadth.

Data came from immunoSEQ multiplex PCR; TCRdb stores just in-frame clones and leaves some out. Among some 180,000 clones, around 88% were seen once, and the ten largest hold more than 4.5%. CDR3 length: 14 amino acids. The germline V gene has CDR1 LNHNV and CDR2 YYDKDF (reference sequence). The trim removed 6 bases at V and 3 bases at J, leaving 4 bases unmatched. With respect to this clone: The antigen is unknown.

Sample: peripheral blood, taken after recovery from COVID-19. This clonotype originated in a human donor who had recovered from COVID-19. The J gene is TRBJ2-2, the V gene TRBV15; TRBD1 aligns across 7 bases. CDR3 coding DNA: TGTGCCACCAGGCATCAGGGGGACACCGGGGAGCTGTTTTTT. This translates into CATRHQGDTGELFF.